This T cell receptor beta chain was sequenced for a study of blood T cells in healthy people across ages. Study outcomes and limitations: Significant beta diversity loss was already apparent by age roughly 44, declining roughly linearly.

This clonotype showed up just once. What it binds is not known. Using a J-beta primer mix together with a sample-barcoded 5' primer, a second PCR was run for 7 to 11 cycles. Every cDNA molecule carried a tag from a template-switch adaptor bearing 12 random nucleotides. One entry per CDR3 protein results from TCRdb running MiXCR on the 5' RACE reads. There are around 800,000 distinct CDR3 sequences in the sample; around 24% occur only once, and about 3% lies in the top ten. V was cut by 4 bases and J by 3 bases, with 16 bases left in between. CDR3 length: 15 amino acids. In germline, CDR1 is SGHRS, CDR2 YFSETQ. Separately, the same data were catalogued under a study of T cells of mothers and their children.

Sequenced sample: blood. The TCR was taken from a boy younger than 18 in good health. The chain links TRBV5-1 to TRBJ2-5, with unresolved D. CDR3 loop: CASSPQTLGKETQYF. The CDR3, as DNA: TGCGCCAGCAGCCCCCAGACCCTGGGGAAAGAGACCCAGTACTTC.